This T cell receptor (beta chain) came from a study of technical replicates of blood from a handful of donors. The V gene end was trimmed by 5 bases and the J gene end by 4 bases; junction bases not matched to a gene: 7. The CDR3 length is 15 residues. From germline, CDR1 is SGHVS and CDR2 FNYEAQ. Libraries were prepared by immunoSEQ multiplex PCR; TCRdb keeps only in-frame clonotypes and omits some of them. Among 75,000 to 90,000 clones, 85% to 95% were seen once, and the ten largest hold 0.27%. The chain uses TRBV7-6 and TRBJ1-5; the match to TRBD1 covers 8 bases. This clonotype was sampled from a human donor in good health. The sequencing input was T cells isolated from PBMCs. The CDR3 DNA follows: TGTGCCAGCAGCGCGGACAGGGCCGGGAATCAGCCCCAGCATTTT. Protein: CASSADRAGNQPQHF.